One sample yielded the 11 T cell receptor beta chains listed below, sequenced in a study of CD8 T cells in ankylosing spondylitis. A single record per CDR3 protein comes from TCRdb applying MiXCR to the 5' RACE reads. The sample yields about 240,000 distinct CDR3 sequences, around 10% seen once. The sequencing input was blood, either unsorted or a sorted T cell fraction (not recorded which). The receptors come from a male donor with ankylosing spondylitis or in good health (not recorded which).

This chain links TRBV5-1 with TRBJ2-6; 7 nucleotides line up with TRBD1. The CDR3 length is 17 residues. V shed 4 bases, J shed 4 bases, and the junction held 11 bases outside the gene matches. Germline V gene data show CDR1 as SGHRS and CDR2 as YFSETQ. The CDR3 region is CASSLDSGTAGANVLTF. CDR3 nucleotide sequence: TGCGCCAGCAGCCTAGATTCAGGGACAGCAGGGGCCAACGTCCTGACTTTC.

This clonotype was seen ten or more times. V usage is TRBV20-1 and J usage is TRBJ2-3; 11 bases fit TRBD2. J was trimmed by 1 base and V by 5 bases; bases with no gene match: 5. Germline-derived CDR1 and CDR2 are DFQATT and SNEGSKA (reference sequence). The CDR3 consists of 15 residues. In nucleotides, the CDR3 is TGCAGTGCTGCGGGACTAGCGGAAGGCACAGATACGCAGTATTTT. Amino acid sequence: CSAAGLAEGTDTQYF.

The V gene is TRBV28, the J gene TRBJ2-2; perhaps D is TRBD1 or TRBD2 (6 bases each). The length of the CDR3 is 17 residues. Per germline, CDR1 MDHEN and CDR2 SYDVKM. Trimming removed 4 bases from V and 7 bases from J, with 22 bases in between. Written as DNA, the CDR3 is TGTGCCAGCAGTTCCCGGAACGGGGGCGGTGGGATCGGGGAGCTGTTTTTT. Translation gives CASSSRNGGGGIGELFF.

This clonotype was recorded a few times. This sequence joins TRBV27 and TRBJ1-2; weak D call: TRBD1 (6 bases). Germline V CDR1 and CDR2: MNHEY, SMNVEV (reference sequence). The ends were cut back, 6 bases at V and 5 bases at J, with 25 bases in the middle. The CDR3 contains 17 residues. This chain's CDR3 is CASRVRGGQGTGYGYTF. The CDR3 nucleotides are TGTGCCAGCAGGGTGCGGGGGGGGCAGGGGACTGGATATGGCTACACCTTC.

This clonotype was seen ten or more times. The V call is TRBV20-1, the J call TRBJ1-2; D is perhaps TRBD1 (5 bases). The CDR3 extends over 14 amino acids. CDR1 is DFQATT, CDR2 SNEGSKA, per germline (reference sequence). V was shortened by 3 bases and J by 2 bases, with 13 bases between the two germline ends. The CDR3 spells CSASLTQGNYGYTF. The CDR3 bases are TGCAGTGCTAGTTTAACGCAGGGCAACTATGGCTACACCTTC.

This clonotype has at least ten counts. The chain has TRBV10-3 and TRBJ2-1; D not certain. This CDR3 spans 14 amino acids. Trimming pared 0 bases from V and 8 bases from J, leaving 11 bases between. Per germline, CDR1 ENHRY and CDR2 SYGVKD. Here the CDR3 reads CAISESAVSDEQFF. CDR3 DNA sequence: TGTGCCATCAGTGAGTCCGCAGTTTCGGATGAGCAGTTCTTC.

This clonotype was seen ten or more times. The V and J genes are TRBV6-1 and TRBJ2-3; 7 positions agree with TRBD2. The CDR3 covers 17 residues. Germline CDR1 reads MNHNS; CDR2 reads SASEGT. Unmatched junction bases numbered 16, after V lost 8 bases and J lost 2 bases. The CDR3 nucleotides read TGTGCCAGCTGCGACGTCGGAAGGGAGGGGCCCACAGATACGCAGTATTTT. Translating it yields CASCDVGREGPTDTQYF.

At least ten counts were recorded for this clonotype. The chain is built from TRBV10-3 and TRBJ2-1, with 7 bases that match TRBD2. With V trimmed by 0 bases and J by 2 bases, 4 bases remained unmatched. The CDR3 has 16 amino acids. Germline V gene data show CDR1 as ENHRY and CDR2 as SYGVKD. CDR3 loop: CAISESWGGAYNEQFF. The CDR3 DNA sequence: TGTGCCATCAGTGAGTCGTGGGGGGGGGCCTACAATGAGCAGTTCTTC.

This clonotype appeared many times. This rearrangement joins TRBV20-1 to TRBJ2-3, with 9 bases matching TRBD2. Germline assignment: CDR1 DFQATT and CDR2 SNEGSKA (reference sequence). Germline trimming cut 1 base from V and 1 base from J; bases unmatched to any gene: 12. The CDR3 covers 18 residues. The CDR3 DNA is TGCAGTGCTAGAGCAGTTGAGCAGCGGGGGGACCGCACAGATACGCAGTATTTT. It encodes CSARAVEQRGDRTDTQYF.

The table lists this clonotype with a count of one. This rearrangement joins TRBV10-3 to TRBJ2-3; D call uncertain. Deletions cut 1 base from V and 5 bases from J, with 10 bases between. Germline CDR1 reads ENHRY; CDR2 reads SYGVKD. This CDR3 is 14 amino acids long. The CDR3 DNA reads as TGTGCCATCAGTGAGTGGACCGCCCAAGATACGCAGTATTTT. This codes for CAISEWTAQDTQYF.

The chain links TRBV7-2 to TRBJ2-7, with D possibly TRBD1 on 6 matching bases. V lost 2 bases, J lost 5 bases, and 16 bases lay in between. CDR1 and CDR2 (germline): SGHTA, FQGNSA. The CDR3 length is 15 residues. The CDR3 is CASSLQRGSPHEQYF. DNA of the CDR3: TGTGCCAGCAGCTTACAAAGGGGGAGTCCCCACGAGCAGTACTTC.